These T cell receptor beta chains were read from a single sample in a study of blood T cells in healthy people across ages. A single record per CDR3 protein comes from TCRdb applying MiXCR to the 5' RACE reads. Of 1.5 million to 2 million distinct CDR3 sequences in the sample, 25% to 30% were seen once. Specimen: blood. Receptors were obtained from a woman aged 30 to 39 in good health. Each CDR3 is given with its conserved first and last residue. The order of the fields is J gene, D gene, clone size, V gene, CDR3 DNA, CDR3 protein. D genes are given only for firm matches. Only part of the rows carry a size: once, few, many, or a class if the clone is expanded.

J gene: TRBJ2-3; D gene: TRBD1; clone size: NA; V gene: TRBV11-2; CDR3 DNA: TGTGCCAGCAGCCGATCGGGACAGGCCTTGACAGATACGCAGTATTTT; CDR3 protein: CASSRSGQALTDTQYF
J gene: TRBJ2-5; D gene: NA; clone size: NA; V gene: TRBV11-2; CDR3 DNA: TGTGCCAGCAGCTTAGACCGGGAGACTGGGTACTTC; CDR3 protein: CASSLDRETGYF
J gene: TRBJ2-4; D gene: TRBD1; clone size: many; V gene: TRBV6-1; CDR3 DNA: TGTGCCAGCAGACCAGCCGGGACAGGATCTGGCAAAAACATTCAGTACTTC; CDR3 protein: CASRPAGTGSGKNIQYF
J gene: TRBJ2-2; D gene: TRBD2; clone size: NA; V gene: TRBV19; CDR3 DNA: TGTGCCAGTACCATGGGTAGCGGGGGGCCCGGGGAGCTGTTTTTT; CDR3 protein: CASTMGSGGPGELFF
J gene: TRBJ2-1; D gene: TRBD2; clone size: NA; V gene: TRBV5-1; CDR3 DNA: TGCGCCAGCAGCTTGGGAGGACTAGCGGGAGGATATGAGCAGTTCTTC; CDR3 protein: CASSLGGLAGGYEQFF
J gene: TRBJ1-1; D gene: NA; clone size: NA; V gene: TRBV20-1; CDR3 DNA: TGCAGTGCTAGATATTCGAAGGGGACTGAAGCTTTCTTT; CDR3 protein: CSARYSKGTEAFF
J gene: TRBJ2-7; D gene: TRBD1; clone size: many; V gene: TRBV29-1; CDR3 DNA: TGCAGCGTCGGGACAGGGGACTTCTACGAGCAGTACTTC; CDR3 protein: CSVGTGDFYEQYF
J gene: TRBJ2-1; D gene: NA; clone size: many; V gene: TRBV10-3; CDR3 DNA: TGTGCCATCAGTGATACGTACAATGAGCAGTTCTTC; CDR3 protein: CAISDTYNEQFF
J gene: TRBJ2-5; D gene: NA; clone size: NA; V gene: TRBV7-2; CDR3 DNA: TGTGCCAGCAGCCCGAAGCGGACAGTCCAAGAGACCCAGTACTTC; CDR3 protein: CASSPKRTVQETQYF
J gene: TRBJ2-7; D gene: NA; clone size: once; V gene: TRBV7-2; CDR3 DNA: TGTGCCAGCAGCCCCCCCTTAACGGGGCTCTACGAGCAGTACTTC; CDR3 protein: CASSPPLTGLYEQYF
J gene: TRBJ2-5; D gene: TRBD1; clone size: NA; V gene: TRBV6-2/TRBV6-3; CDR3 DNA: TGTGCCAGCAGTTATCCGGGACAGAGGGAGACCCAGTACTTC; CDR3 protein: CASSYPGQRETQYF
J gene: TRBJ2-7; D gene: NA; clone size: many; V gene: TRBV10-3; CDR3 DNA: TGTGCCATCAGTGGCCGGGACACCAAATACGAGCAGTACTTC; CDR3 protein: CAISGRDTKYEQYF
J gene: TRBJ1-4; D gene: TRBD1; clone size: NA; V gene: TRBV3-1; CDR3 DNA: TGTGCCAGCAGCCGCTGGGACAGCCTCAATGAAAAACTGTTTTTT; CDR3 protein: CASSRWDSLNEKLFF
J gene: TRBJ2-7; D gene: TRBD1; clone size: NA; V gene: TRBV5-1; CDR3 DNA: TGCGCCAGCAGTGTGAGGGGGCAGGGTCGTTGGGACGAGCAGTACTTC; CDR3 protein: CASSVRGQGRWDEQYF
J gene: TRBJ2-7; D gene: TRBD2; clone size: NA; V gene: TRBV13; CDR3 DNA: TGTGCCAGCAGCGCGGGAGACTTCGGGTCCTACGAGCAGTACTTC; CDR3 protein: CASSAGDFGSYEQYF
J gene: TRBJ1-2; D gene: TRBD1; clone size: NA; V gene: TRBV7-2; CDR3 DNA: TGTGCCAGCAAATTTACAGGGGGCAGTTATGGCTACACCTTC; CDR3 protein: CASKFTGGSYGYTF
J gene: TRBJ2-1; D gene: TRBD1; clone size: NA; V gene: TRBV29-1; CDR3 DNA: TGCAGCGTTGAGGACAGGGGGCTCTATGAGCAGTTCTTC; CDR3 protein: CSVEDRGLYEQFF
J gene: TRBJ2-1; D gene: TRBD2; clone size: NA; V gene: TRBV7-9; CDR3 DNA: TGTGCCAGCAGCACGGGGACTAGCGGGTGGAACAATGAGCAGTTCTTC; CDR3 protein: CASSTGTSGWNNEQFF
J gene: TRBJ2-1; D gene: NA; clone size: NA; V gene: TRBV5-1; CDR3 DNA: TGCGCCAGCAGCTCTTCGACAGCTTCCGATGCGAATGAGCAGTTCTTC; CDR3 protein: CASSSSTASDANEQFF
J gene: TRBJ1-5; D gene: NA; clone size: few; V gene: TRBV19; CDR3 DNA: TGTGCCAGTGCCCAGGGTGTCAATCAGCCCCAGCATTTT; CDR3 protein: CASAQGVNQPQHF
J gene: TRBJ1-2; D gene: NA; clone size: NA; V gene: TRBV7-2; CDR3 DNA: TGTGCCAGCAGCTTAGAGATGAGGGACGGCTACACCTTC; CDR3 protein: CASSLEMRDGYTF
J gene: TRBJ2-7; D gene: NA; clone size: NA; V gene: TRBV20-1; CDR3 DNA: TGCAGTGCTAGCCCTAGTATATCCGAGCAGTACTTC; CDR3 protein: CSASPSISEQYF
J gene: TRBJ1-1; D gene: NA; clone size: few; V gene: TRBV29-1; CDR3 DNA: TGCAGCGCCGCCCCGAGGAGAGAAGCTTTCTTT; CDR3 protein: CSAAPRREAFF
J gene: TRBJ2-3; D gene: NA; clone size: few; V gene: TRBV12-3/TRBV12-4; CDR3 DNA: TGTGCCAGCAGCTTCGGGTCCGAGCGAGATACGCAGTATTTT; CDR3 protein: CASSFGSERDTQYF